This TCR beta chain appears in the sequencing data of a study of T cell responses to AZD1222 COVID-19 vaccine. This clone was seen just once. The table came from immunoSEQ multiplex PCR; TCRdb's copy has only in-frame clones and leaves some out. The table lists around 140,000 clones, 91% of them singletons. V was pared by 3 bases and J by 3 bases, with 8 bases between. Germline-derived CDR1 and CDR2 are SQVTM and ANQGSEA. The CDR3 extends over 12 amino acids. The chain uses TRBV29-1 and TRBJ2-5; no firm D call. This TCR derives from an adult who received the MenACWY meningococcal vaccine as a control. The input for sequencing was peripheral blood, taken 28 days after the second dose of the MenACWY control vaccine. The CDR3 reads CSVDRNEETQYF. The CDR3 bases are TGCAGCGTTGATAGGAATGAAGAGACCCAGTACTTC. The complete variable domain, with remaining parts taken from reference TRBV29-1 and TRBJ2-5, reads SAVISQKPSRDICQRGTSLTIQCQVDSQVTMMFWYRQQPGQSLTLIATANQGSEATYESGFVIDKFPISRPNLTFSTLTVSNMSPEDSSIYLCSVDRNEETQYFGPGTRLLVL.